This T cell receptor beta chain derives from a study of blood T cell repertoires in COVID-19. About the study: The cDNA or gDNA used as material had been derived from T cells, B-cell-depleted T cells, or PBMCs.

As handled by the study authors: Researchers report that nucleated cell counts were estimated from reference gene primer amplification. TCRdb's copy holds only in-frame clones and misses some; the assay was immunoSEQ multiplex PCR. The DNA was the basis for D and trimming; V, J and clone size are from that table. Among approximately 160,000 clones listed, about 86% were seen once. Assignment of participants to cohorts was predicated upon participant-reported clinical history. The ends lost 5 bases at V and 2 bases at J; junction bases unmatched: 3. There are 14 residues in the CDR3. Germline V gives CDR1 LNHDA, CDR2 SQIVND (reference sequence).

The specimen sequenced was PBMCs or T cells enriched from blood (not recorded which). This sequence was found in a woman between 45 and 60 years old in a cohort exposed to, infected with or recovered from COVID-19 (not recorded which). J is TRBJ1-3 and V is TRBV19, with TRBD1 matching 7 bases. The CDR3 here is CASSPGTAGNTIYF. CDR3 DNA: TGTGCCAGTAGTCCAGGGACAGCTGGAAACACCATATATTTT. Supplemented by reference TRBV19 and TRBJ1-3, the full variable domain reads DGGITQSPKYLFRKEGQNVTLSCEQNLNHDAMYWYRQDPGQGLRLIYYSQIVNDFQKGDIAEGYSVSREKKESFPLTVTSAQKNPTAFYLCASSPGTAGNTIYFGEGSWLTVV.